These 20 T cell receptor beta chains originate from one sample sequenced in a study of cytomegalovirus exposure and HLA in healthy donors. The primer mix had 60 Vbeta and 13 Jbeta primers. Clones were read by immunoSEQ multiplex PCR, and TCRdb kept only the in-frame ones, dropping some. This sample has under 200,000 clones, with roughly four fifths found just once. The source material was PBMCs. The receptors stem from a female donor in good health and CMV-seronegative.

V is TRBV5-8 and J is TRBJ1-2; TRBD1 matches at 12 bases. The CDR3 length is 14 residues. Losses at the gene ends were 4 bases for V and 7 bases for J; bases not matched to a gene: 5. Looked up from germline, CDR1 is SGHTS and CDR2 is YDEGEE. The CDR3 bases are TGTGCCAGCAGCCTAAGGGACAGGGGGCTTGGCTACACCTTC. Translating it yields CASSLRDRGLGYTF.

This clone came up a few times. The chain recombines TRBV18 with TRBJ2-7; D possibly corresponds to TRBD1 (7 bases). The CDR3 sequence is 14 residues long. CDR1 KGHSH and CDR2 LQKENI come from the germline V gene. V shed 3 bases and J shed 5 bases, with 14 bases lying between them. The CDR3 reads CASSPPPGGNEQYF. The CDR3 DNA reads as TGTGCCAGCTCACCCCCTCCAGGGGGGAACGAGCAGTACTTC.

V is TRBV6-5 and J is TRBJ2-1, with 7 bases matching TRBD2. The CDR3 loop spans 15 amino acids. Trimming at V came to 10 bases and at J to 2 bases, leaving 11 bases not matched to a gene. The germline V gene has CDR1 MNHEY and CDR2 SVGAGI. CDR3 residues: CAKKGERDAYNEQFF. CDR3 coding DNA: TGTGCCAAAAAAGGGGAGCGGGACGCCTACAATGAGCAGTTCTTC.

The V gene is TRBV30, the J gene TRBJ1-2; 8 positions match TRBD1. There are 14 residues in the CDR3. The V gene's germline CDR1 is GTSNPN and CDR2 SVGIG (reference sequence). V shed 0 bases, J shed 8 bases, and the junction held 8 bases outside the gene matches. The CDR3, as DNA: TGTGCCTGGAGTGTGGGCAGGGGGCGGGGAGGCTACACCTTC. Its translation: CAWSVGRGRGGYTF.

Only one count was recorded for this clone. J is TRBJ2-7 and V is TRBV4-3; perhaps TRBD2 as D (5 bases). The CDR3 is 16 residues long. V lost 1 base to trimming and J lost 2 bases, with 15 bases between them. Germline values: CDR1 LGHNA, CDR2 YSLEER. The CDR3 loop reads CASSQGRRTAAYEQYF. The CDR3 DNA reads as TGCGCCAGCAGCCAAGGCCGTCGGACTGCGGCCTACGAGCAGTACTTC.

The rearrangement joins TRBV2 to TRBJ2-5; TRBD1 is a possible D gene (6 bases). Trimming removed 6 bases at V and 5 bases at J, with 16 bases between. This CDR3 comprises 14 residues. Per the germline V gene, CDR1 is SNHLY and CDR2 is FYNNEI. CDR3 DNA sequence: TGTGCCAGCAGCAACCGACAGGTCAGGGAGACCCAGTACTTC. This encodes CASSNRQVRETQYF.

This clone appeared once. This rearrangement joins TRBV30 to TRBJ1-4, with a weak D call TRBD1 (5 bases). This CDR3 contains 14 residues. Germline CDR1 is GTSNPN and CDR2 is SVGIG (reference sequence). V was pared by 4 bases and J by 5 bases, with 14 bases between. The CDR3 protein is CAWTRGSSNEKLFF. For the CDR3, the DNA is TGTGCCTGGACTCGGGGGAGTAGCAATGAAAAACTGTTTTTT.

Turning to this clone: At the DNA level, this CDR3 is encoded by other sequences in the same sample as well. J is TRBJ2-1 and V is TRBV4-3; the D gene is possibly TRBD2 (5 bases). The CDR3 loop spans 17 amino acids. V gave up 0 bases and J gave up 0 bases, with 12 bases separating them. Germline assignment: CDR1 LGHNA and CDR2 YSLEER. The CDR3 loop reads CASSQDPRGSSYNEQFF. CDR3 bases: TGCGCCAGCAGCCAAGATCCGAGAGGGAGCTCCTACAATGAGCAGTTCTTC.

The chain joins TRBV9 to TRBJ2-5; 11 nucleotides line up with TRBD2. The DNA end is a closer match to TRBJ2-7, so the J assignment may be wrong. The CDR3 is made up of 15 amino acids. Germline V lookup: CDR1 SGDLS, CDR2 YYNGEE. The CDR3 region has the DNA TGTGCCAGCAGCGGAGGGACTAGCGGCCCCTACGAGCAGTACTTC. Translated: CASSGGTSGPYEQYF.

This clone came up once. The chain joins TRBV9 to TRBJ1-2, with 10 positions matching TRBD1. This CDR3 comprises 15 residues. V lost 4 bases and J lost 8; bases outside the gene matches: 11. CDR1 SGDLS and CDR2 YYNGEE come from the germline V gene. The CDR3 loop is CASSSWTGGLVGYTF. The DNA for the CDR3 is TGTGCCAGCAGCTCCTGGACAGGGGGTCTCGTCGGCTACACCTTC.

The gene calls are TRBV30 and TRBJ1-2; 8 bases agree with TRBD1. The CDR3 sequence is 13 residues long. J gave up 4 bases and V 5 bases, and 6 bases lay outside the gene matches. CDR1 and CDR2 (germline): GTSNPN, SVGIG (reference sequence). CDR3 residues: CAWDRDRLYGYTF. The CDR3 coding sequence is TGTGCCTGGGATAGGGACAGGCTCTATGGCTACACCTTC.

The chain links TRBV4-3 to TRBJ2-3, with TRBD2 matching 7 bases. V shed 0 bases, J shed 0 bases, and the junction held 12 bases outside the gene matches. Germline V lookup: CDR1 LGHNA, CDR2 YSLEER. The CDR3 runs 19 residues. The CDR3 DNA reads TGCGCCAGCAGCCAAGATCTTGCGGGAGAATCCCCCAGCACAGATACGCAGTATTTT. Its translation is CASSQDLAGESPSTDTQYF.

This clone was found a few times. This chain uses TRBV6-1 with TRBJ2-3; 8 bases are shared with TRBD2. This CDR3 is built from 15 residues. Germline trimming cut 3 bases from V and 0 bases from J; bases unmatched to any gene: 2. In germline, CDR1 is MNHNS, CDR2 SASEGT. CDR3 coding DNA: TGTGCCAGCAGTGATCAGCGGGGGAGCACAGATACGCAGTATTTT. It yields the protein CASSDQRGSTDTQYF.

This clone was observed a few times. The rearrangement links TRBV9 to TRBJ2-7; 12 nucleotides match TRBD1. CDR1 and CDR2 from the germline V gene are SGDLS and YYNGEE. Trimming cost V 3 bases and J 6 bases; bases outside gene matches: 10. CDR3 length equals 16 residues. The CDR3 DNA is TGTGCCAGCAGCGCTTCCCCCCGGGACAGGGGGCTCGAGCAGTACTTC. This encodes CASSASPRDRGLEQYF.

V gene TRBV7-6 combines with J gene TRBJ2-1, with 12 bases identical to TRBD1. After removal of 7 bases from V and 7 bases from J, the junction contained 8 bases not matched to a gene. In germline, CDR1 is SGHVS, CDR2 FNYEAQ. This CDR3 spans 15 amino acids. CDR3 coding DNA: TGTGCCAGCATACCGGGACAGGGGGCGCGGAATGAGCAGTTCTTC. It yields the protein CASIPGQGARNEQFF.

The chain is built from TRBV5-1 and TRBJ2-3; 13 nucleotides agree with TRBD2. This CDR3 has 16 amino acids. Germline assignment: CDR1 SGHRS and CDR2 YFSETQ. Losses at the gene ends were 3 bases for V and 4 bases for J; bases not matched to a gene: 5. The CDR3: CASSSGLAGASDTQYF. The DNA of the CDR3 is TGCGCCAGCAGCTCAGGACTAGCGGGGGCCTCAGATACGCAGTATTTT.

The CDR3 protein is CASSAPAGGFQETQYF. As DNA, the CDR3 is TGCGCCAGCAGTGCACCAGCGGGGGGGTTCCAAGAGACCCAGTACTTC. This chain connects TRBV10-1 to TRBJ2-5, with TRBD2 identical over 10 bases. The trim removed 4 bases at V and 1 base at J, leaving 6 bases unmatched. Looked up from germline, CDR1 is WNHNN and CDR2 is SYGVQD (reference sequence). CDR3 size: 16 residues.

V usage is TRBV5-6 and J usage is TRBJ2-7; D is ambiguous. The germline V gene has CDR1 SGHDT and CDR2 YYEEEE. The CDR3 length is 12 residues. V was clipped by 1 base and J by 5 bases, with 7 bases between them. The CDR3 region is CASSLSEDEQYF. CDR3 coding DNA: TGTGCCAGCAGCTTGTCAGAGGACGAGCAGTACTTC.

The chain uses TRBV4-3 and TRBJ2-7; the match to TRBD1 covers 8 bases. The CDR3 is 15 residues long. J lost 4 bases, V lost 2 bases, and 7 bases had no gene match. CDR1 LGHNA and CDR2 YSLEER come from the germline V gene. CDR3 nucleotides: TGCGCCAGCAGCCAAACCGGGACAGGAGAGTACGAGCAGTACTTC. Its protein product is CASSQTGTGEYEQYF.

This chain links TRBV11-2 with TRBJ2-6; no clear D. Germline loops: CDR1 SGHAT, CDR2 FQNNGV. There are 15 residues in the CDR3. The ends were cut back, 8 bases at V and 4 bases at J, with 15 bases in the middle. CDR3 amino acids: CASVRARRGANVLTF. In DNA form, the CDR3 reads TGTGCCAGCGTTCGTGCCAGGCGCGGGGCCAACGTCCTGACTTTC. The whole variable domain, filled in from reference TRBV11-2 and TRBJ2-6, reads EAGVAQSPRYKIIEKRQSVAFWCNPISGHATLYWYQQILGQGPKLLIQFQNNGVVDDSQLPKDRFSAERLKGVDSTLKIQPAKLEDSAVYLCASVRARRGANVLTFGAGSRLTVL.